This TCR beta chain was found in a study of blood T cells in healthy people across ages. This clonotype was observed a few times. Trimming shortened V by 4 bases and J by 1 base, and 8 bases separated the two germline ends. Germline V gives CDR1 ENHRY, CDR2 SYGVKD. This CDR3 region has 15 residues. Primed by a sample-barcoded 5' primer and a J-beta primer mix, a second PCR proceeded for about 7 to 11 cycles. Via MiXCR, TCRdb re-called the 5' RACE reads, giving one row per CDR3 protein. Among some 760,000 distinct CDR3 sequences listed, 20% to 25% were seen once. The same specimen was also included in a second study, on T cells of mothers and their children. Per that paper: Donors comprised three healthy Caucasian mothers plus their six children.

This clonotype was sampled from a boy aged 5-17 years in good health. The J gene is TRBJ2-6, the V gene TRBV10-3; tentative D call: TRBD2 (6 bases). Sample: blood. The CDR3 nucleotides read TGTGCCATCAGTGCGGACTATTCTGGGGCCAACGTCCTGACTTTC. Encoded protein: CAISADYSGANVLTF.